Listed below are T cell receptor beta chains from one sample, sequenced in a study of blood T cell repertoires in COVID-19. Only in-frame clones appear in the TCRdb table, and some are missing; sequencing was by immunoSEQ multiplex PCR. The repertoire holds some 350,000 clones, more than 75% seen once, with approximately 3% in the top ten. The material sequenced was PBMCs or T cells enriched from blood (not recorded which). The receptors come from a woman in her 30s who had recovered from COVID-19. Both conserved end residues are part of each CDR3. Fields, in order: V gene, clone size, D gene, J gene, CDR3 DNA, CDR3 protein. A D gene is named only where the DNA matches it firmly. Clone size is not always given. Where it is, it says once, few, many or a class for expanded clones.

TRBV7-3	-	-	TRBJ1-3	TGTGCCAGCAGCTTACTTCCGGGCTCTGGAAACACCATATATTTT	CASSLLPGSGNTIYF
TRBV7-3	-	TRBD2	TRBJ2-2	TGTGCCAGCAGCCGTAGCGGGACTAGCGGCCTCGGGGAGCTGTTTTTT	CASSRSGTSGLGELFF
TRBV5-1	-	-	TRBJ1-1	TGCGCCAGCAGCCGGGATCGGGGGGACACTGAAGCTTTCTTT	CASSRDRGDTEAFF
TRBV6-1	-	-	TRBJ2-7	TGTGCCAGCAGTGAAGGGTCAGGGAAGCACGAGCAGTACTTC	CASSEGSGKHEQYF
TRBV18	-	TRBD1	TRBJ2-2	TGTGCCAGCTCACCATTAGGGACAGGCGCGTCCGGGGAGCTGTTTTTT	CASSPLGTGASGELFF
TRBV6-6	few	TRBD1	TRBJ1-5	TGTGCCAGCAGTGGCGAGGGGACAGGGAATCAGCCCCAGCATTTT	CASSGEGTGNQPQHF
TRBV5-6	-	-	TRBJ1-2	TGTGCCAGCAGCTTGGTAGGCAGGGGAGGCTACACCTTC	CASSLVGRGGYTF
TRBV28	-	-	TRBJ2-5	TGTGCCAGCAGCCTAAGCGGTTCACGGACCCAGTACTTC	CASSLSGSRTQYF
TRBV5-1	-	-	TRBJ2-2	TGCGCCAGCACCGAACCGGGACACCAAAACACCGGGGAGCTGTTTTTT	CASTEPGHQNTGELFF
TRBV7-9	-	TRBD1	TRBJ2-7	TGTGCCAGCACCTCAGGGGGCACCACCTACGAGCAGTACTTC	CASTSGGTTYEQYF
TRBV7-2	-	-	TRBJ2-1	TGTGCCAGCAGCTTAGGCCCCCCTACGGGGTTCTTCTACAATGAGCAGTTCTTC	CASSLGPPTGFFYNEQFF
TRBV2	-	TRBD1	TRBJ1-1	TGTGCCAGGAGGGACAGGGATCCGAACACTGAAGCTTTCTTT	CARRDRDPNTEAFF
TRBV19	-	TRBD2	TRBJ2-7	TGTGCCAGCACCAGCGGGAGTGATTCCTACGAGCAGTACTTC	CASTSGSDSYEQYF
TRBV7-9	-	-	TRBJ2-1	TGTGCCAGCAGCAATTACGGTAACTCCTACAATGAGCAGTTCTTC	CASSNYGNSYNEQFF
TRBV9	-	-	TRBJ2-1	TGTGCCAGCAGCGTAGGGGGGGATTCCTACAATGAGCAGTTCTTC	CASSVGGDSYNEQFF
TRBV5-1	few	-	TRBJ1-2	TGCGCCAGCAGGGCAGATAAAGGCTACACCTTC	CASRADKGYTF
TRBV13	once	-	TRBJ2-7	TGTGCCAGCAGCTGGGAACAGGGAACCCCCTACGAGCAGTACTTC	CASSWEQGTPYEQYF
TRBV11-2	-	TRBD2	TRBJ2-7	TGTGCCAGCAGCTCCCCCGGACTAGCGGTTTACGAGCAGTACTTC	CASSSPGLAVYEQYF
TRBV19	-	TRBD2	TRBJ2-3	TGTGCCAGTAGTATAGATAGCGGGAGGCTAAGCACAGATACGCAGTATTTT	CASSIDSGRLSTDTQYF